A selection of T cell receptor beta chains follows, all from one sample in a study of post-analysis software for immune sequencing data. MiXCR, run by TCRdb on the PCR reads, gives a single entry per CDR3 protein. The sample yields hundreds of thousands of distinct CDR3 sequences, about 44% seen once. Sequencing was done on a sample of blood. Receptor source: a girl between 10 and 17 years old with multiple sclerosis. The CDR3 runs from the conserved cysteine through the conserved F or W. Fields, in order: V gene, clone size, D gene, J gene, CDR3 DNA, CDR3 protein. D genes are given only for firm matches. Size is omitted from some rows. Given values are once, few, many or a class for expanded clones.

>TRBV20-1|few|TRBD2|TRBJ2-1
TGCAGTGCTACAGGACTAGCGGGGGTTAACAATGAGCAGTTCTTC
CSATGLAGVNNEQFF
>TRBV5-1|NA|NA|TRBJ1-2
TGCGCCAGCAGTGCAAGGATTGGGCTCTCAGCTAACTATGGCTACACCTTC
CASSARIGLSANYGYTF
>TRBV24-1|NA|TRBD2|TRBJ2-4
TGTGCCACCAGTGATTTGGCTAGCGGGAGATATGAGCAGTACTTC
CATSDLASGRYEQYF
>TRBV9|NA|NA|TRBJ2-6
TGTGCCAGCAGCTCTCCGGGGACGTCGAGCTCTGGGACCAACGTCCTGACTTTC
CASSSPGTSSSGTNVLTF
>TRBV7-2|NA|NA|TRBJ1-2
TGTGCCAGCAGCTCCTTCGGACGTGGCTACACCTTC
CASSSFGRGYTF
>TRBV4-1|NA|TRBD2|TRBJ2-1
TGCGCCAGCAGCCGCGGTCTAGCGGGTTACAATGAGCAGTTCTTC
CASSRGLAGYNEQFF
>TRBV12-3/TRBV12-4|few|TRBD1|TRBJ2-7
TGTGCCAGCAGTAAGGGACAGCTCTACGAGCAGTACTTC
CASSKGQLYEQYF
>TRBV12-3/TRBV12-4|NA|TRBD1|TRBJ2-7
TGTGCCAGCAGAAGGGACAGAACCTACGAGCAGTACTTC
CASRRDRTYEQYF
>TRBV7-9|few|NA|TRBJ1-2
TGTGCCAGCAGCACCGAGGCGGGGGAGGGTCTCTATGGCTACACCTTC
CASSTEAGEGLYGYTF
>TRBV7-2|NA|TRBD2|TRBJ2-7
TGTGCCAGCAGCCTTCGGCTAGCGGAAGCCCGCTCCTACGAGCAGTACTTC
CASSLRLAEARSYEQYF
>TRBV9|NA|NA|TRBJ2-3
TGTGCCAGCAGCGTAGCGAGGGGGACAGATACGCAGTATTTT
CASSVARGTDTQYF
>TRBV11-2|few|NA|TRBJ1-1
TGTGCCAGCAGCTCGGGATTCATGAACACTGAAGCTTTCTTT
CASSSGFMNTEAFF
>TRBV2|NA|NA|TRBJ1-4
TGTGCCAGCAGTAGGACAGTCCCTAATGAAAAACTGTTTTTT
CASSRTVPNEKLFF
>TRBV5-1|once|NA|TRBJ2-6
TGCGCCAGCAGCCAGGACAGAGCTCTGGTTTGGGGGGCCAACGTCCTGACTTTC
CASSQDRALVWGANVLTF
>TRBV5-1|NA|TRBD1|TRBJ2-3
TGCGCCAGCAGGTGGACAGGGAGCACAGATACGCAGTATTTT
CASRWTGSTDTQYF
>TRBV12-3/TRBV12-4|few|TRBD1|TRBJ1-2
TGTGCCAGCAGTTTAGTCAGGGGGGTGTCTGGCTACACCTTC
CASSLVRGVSGYTF
>TRBV5-1|NA|TRBD1|TRBJ2-7
TGCGCCAGCAGCCCGGGACAGGACCTCTACGAGCAGTACTTC
CASSPGQDLYEQYF
>TRBV9|NA|TRBD2|TRBJ2-1
TGTGCCAGCAGCGTAGCTATCACTAGCGGGAGTTACTACAATGAGCAGTTCTTC
CASSVAITSGSYYNEQFF
>TRBV20-1|few|NA|TRBJ2-7
TGCAGTGCTCGACTGGGGGGCTACTACGAGCAGTACTTC
CSARLGGYYEQYF
>TRBV10-3|few|TRBD2|TRBJ2-7
TGTGCCATCAGTGAGGGTAGCGGGAGCTCCTACGAGCAGTACTTC
CAISEGSGSSYEQYF
>TRBV7-6|NA|TRBD2|TRBJ2-7
TGTGCCAGCAGCTCCTTCATTCCGGGACTAGCGTACTACGAGCAGTACTTC
CASSSFIPGLAYYEQYF
>TRBV20-1|few|TRBD1|TRBJ2-1
TGCAGTGCTCCTAGACAGGGTAGGAGTGAGCAGTTCTTC
CSAPRQGRSEQFF
>TRBV20-1|NA|NA|TRBJ2-1
TGCAGTGCTAGAGAGCAGGCCTGGAGGGGTTCCTACAATGAGCAGTTCTTC
CSAREQAWRGSYNEQFF
>TRBV12-3/TRBV12-4|few|TRBD2|TRBJ2-1
TGTGCCAGCAGGGGACTAGCGGGAGGACGCAATGAGCAGTTCTTC
CASRGLAGGRNEQFF
>TRBV20-1|few|NA|TRBJ2-7
TGCAGTGCGTGGACCGGCGAGCAGTACTTC
CSAWTGEQYF
>TRBV6-6|NA|NA|TRBJ1-1
TGTGCCAGCGGAGTACCGAACACTGAAGCTTTCTTT
CASGVPNTEAFF
>TRBV5-1|NA|TRBD2|TRBJ2-6
TGCGCCAGCAGCCAAACTAGCGGGGAGTCCTATCTTGGGGCCAACGTCCTGACTTTC
CASSQTSGESYLGANVLTF
>TRBV7-2|few|NA|TRBJ2-4
TGTGCCAGCAGCCCCACCGGGGGTGGTGCCAAAAACATTCAGTACTTC
CASSPTGGGAKNIQYF
>TRBV12-5|NA|NA|TRBJ1-2
TGTGCTAGTGGTTTGTCCTCCCATGGCTACACCTTC
CASGLSSHGYTF
>TRBV7-7|NA|TRBD2|TRBJ2-2
TGTGCTAGCAGCTTCCATTCCGGGACTAGCACCGGGGAGCTGTTTTTT
CASSFHSGTSTGELFF
>TRBV20-1|few|NA|TRBJ2-3
TGCAGTGCCCTGCGAGGGTCGGGGGGCACAGATACGCAGTATTTT
CSALRGSGGTDTQYF
>TRBV12-3/TRBV12-4|NA|NA|TRBJ1-5
TGTGCCAGCAGGCAGGCTAGCAATCAGCCCCAGCATTTT
CASRQASNQPQHF
>TRBV9|few|TRBD1|TRBJ2-3
TGTGCCAGCAGCGTAGTCGGGACAGCGATTCTTCATACGCAGTATTTT
CASSVVGTAILHTQYF
>TRBV20-1|NA|TRBD1|TRBJ2-3
TGCAGTGGGAAGGGACAGGGAGGCGCAGATACGCAGTATTTT
CSGKGQGGADTQYF
>TRBV4-1|few|TRBD1|TRBJ1-1
TGCGCCAGCAGCCAAGATCGGGCAGGGGGCACTGAAGCTTTCTTT
CASSQDRAGGTEAFF
>TRBV3-1|few|NA|TRBJ2-1
TGTGCCAGCACGGAGGGGGGAGCATACAATGAGCAGTTCTTC
CASTEGGAYNEQFF
>TRBV12-3/TRBV12-4|NA|NA|TRBJ2-1
TGTGCCAGCAGTCTGACCAGGATTTACAATGGGCAGTTCTTC
CASSLTRIYNGQFF
>TRBV4-1|few|NA|TRBJ2-1
TGCGCCAGCAGCCAAGAGATCGACGGAATAGTTGAGCAGTTCTTC
CASSQEIDGIVEQFF
>TRBV7-2|NA|TRBD2|TRBJ2-1
TGTGCCAGCAGCTTACCGACTAGCGGGAGTTATAGAGAGCAGTTCTTC
CASSLPTSGSYREQFF
>TRBV29-1|NA|NA|TRBJ1-1
TGCGGCGTTGCTCATACTGAAGCTTTCTTT
CGVAHTEAFF
>TRBV12-3/TRBV12-4|NA|TRBD2|TRBJ2-5
TGTGCCAGCAGCGGGAGGGCCAGGCAAGAGACCCAGTACTTC
CASSGRARQETQYF
>TRBV5-1|NA|TRBD2|TRBJ2-1
TGCGCCAGCAGCTTGACGGCTAGCGGGGTCAATGAGCAGTTCTTC
CASSLTASGVNEQFF
>TRBV7-3|few|TRBD1|TRBJ2-7
TGTGCCAGCAGCTTAACCGGGACAGGGAGCCACGAGCAGTACTTC
CASSLTGTGSHEQYF
>TRBV6-5|few|TRBD1|TRBJ2-7
TGTGCCAGCAGTTCAGGGGGGACAGGGACCTACGAGCAGTACTTC
CASSSGGTGTYEQYF
>TRBV7-9|few|NA|TRBJ2-7
TGTGCCAGCAGCGACAGAGTCATATCCTACGAGCAGTACTTC
CASSDRVISYEQYF
>TRBV7-9|NA|NA|TRBJ2-6
TGTGCCAGCAGCCTCCCGCGGGGCTCTCCCTCTGGGGCCAACGTCCTGACTTTC
CASSLPRGSPSGANVLTF
>TRBV20-1|NA|NA|TRBJ2-7
TGCAGTGCTCAGGGTGAGAGGTACGAGCAGTACTTC
CSAQGERYEQYF